This entry lists 6 T cell receptor beta chains sequenced from one sample in a study of blood T cells in healthy people across ages (dated by TCRdb to between 2014 and 2017). The receptor library was made with 5' RACE. Sequencing relied on an Illumina HiSeq 2500. A second PCR of roughly 7 to 11 cycles was performed with a sample-barcoded 5' primer and a J-beta primer mix. The public sequencing data were trimmed at Q25 with fastp and processed into clonotypes with MiXCR by TCRdb, which kept only in-frame beta chains. Records with the same CDR3 protein are collapsed into one entry carrying the most frequent genes and DNA. The sample contains about 760,000 distinct CDR3 sequences, roughly 25% of them found a single time. Of the sample, more than 7.5% falls within the top ten clones. This sample also appeared in a second study, on T cells of mothers and their children.

Sequenced material: blood. These receptors all come from a boy aged 10-17 years in good health.

This clonotype has more than one count but fewer than ten. This chain links TRBV20-1 with TRBJ2-7; TRBD1 agrees at 7 bases. The CDR3 consists of 13 residues. Germline assignment: CDR1 DFQATT and CDR2 SNEGSKA (reference sequence). The V gene end was trimmed by 0 bases and the J gene end by 3 bases; junction bases not matched to a gene: 2. The CDR3 is CSAREGTVYEQYF. Written as DNA, the CDR3 is TGCAGTGCTAGAGAGGGGACAGTCTACGAGCAGTACTTC.

This sequence joins TRBV28 and TRBJ1-2; D uncertain. The germline V gene has CDR1 MDHEN and CDR2 SYDVKM. CDR3 size: 12 residues. V lost 5 bases and J 4 bases, leaving 8 bases between the germline ends. In nucleotides, the CDR3 is TGTGCCAGCAGTGGGAGTAGCTATGGCTACACCTTC. It specifies CASSGSSYGYTF.

Only a few counts were recorded for this clonotype. The CDR3 loop reads CASSKPHGREGAYEQYF. CDR3 bases: TGTGCCAGCAGCAAACCCCATGGGAGGGAGGGAGCCTACGAGCAGTACTTC. The chain has TRBV21-1 and TRBJ2-7; TRBD2 is taken as the D call from the table, unchecked against the DNA. TRBV21-1 is annotated as a pseudogene. This CDR3 contains 17 residues.

This clonotype was picked up a small number of times. V usage is TRBV6-2 or TRBV6-3 and J usage is TRBJ1-2; maybe TRBD1 (5 bases). V gave up 4 bases and J gave up 1 base, with 13 bases separating them. From germline, CDR1 is MNHEY and CDR2 SVGEGT. This CDR3 comprises 15 residues. CDR3 in DNA: TGTGCCAGCAGTTTCCAGGGTTTCGGTAACTATGGCTACACCTTC. Translation gives CASSFQGFGNYGYTF.

The sample holds a few counts of this clonotype. The rearrangement joins TRBV7-3 to TRBJ2-7; 15 bases map to TRBD2. Near its end, the DNA agrees better with TRBJ2-1, so the J call may be wrong. The CDR3 runs 16 residues. The germline CDR1 and CDR2 sequences are SGHTA and FQGTGA. The CDR3 protein is CASSAGLAGGLDEQFF. Written as DNA, the CDR3 is TGTGCCAGCAGCGCGGGACTAGCGGGAGGACTTGACGAGCAGTTCTTC.

The gene calls are TRBV20-1 and TRBJ2-7; D is possibly TRBD1 or TRBD2 (5 bases each). V was shortened by 4 bases and J by 0 bases, with 10 bases between the two germline ends. The germline V gene encodes CDR1 DFQATT and CDR2 SNEGSKA (reference sequence). This CDR3 is built from 13 residues. The CDR3 sequence is CSAKRGISYEQYF. In DNA, the CDR3 is TGCAGTGCTAAGAGGGGAATCTCCTACGAGCAGTACTTC.